Detailed here is one TCR beta chain. The antigen is undetermined. Libraries were prepared by immunoSEQ multiplex PCR; TCRdb keeps only in-frame clonotypes and omits some of them. The sample has 65,000 to 80,000 clones, approximately 91% seen once; the top ten hold 10% to 15%. The source of the sample is a study of OX40 agonist ivuxolimab in advanced cancers. Overall study context: Patients undergoing dose escalation presented with hepatocellular carcinoma, melanoma, renal cell or head and neck cancer. At 65% to 85% male, the cohort had a mean age of about 55 years, ranging from 23 to 79. Findings and limits, study-wide: CD8+ T cells were the subset that, on average, had more expanded clones than CD4+.

The specimen comprised CD4+ or CD8+ T cells sorted from blood, sampled in a trial of the OX40 agonist ivuxolimab. This clonotype was sampled from an adult with an advanced solid tumor such as melanoma, head and neck, liver or kidney cancer.

The CDR3 DNA is TGCGCCAGCAGCCCGATGGGAGGGAACACTGAAGCTTTCTTT. This gives the protein CASSPMGGNTEAFF. The rearrangement links TRBV5-1 to TRBJ1-1; D gene uncertain. V gave up 4 bases and J gave up 1 base, with 11 bases separating them. Germline V lookup: CDR1 SGHRS, CDR2 YFSETQ. The CDR3 contains 14 residues.